The 6 T cell receptor beta chains listed next were all sequenced from one sample in a study of cytomegalovirus exposure and HLA in healthy donors. The study ran its PCR with 60 Vbeta and 13 Jbeta primers. Data came from immunoSEQ multiplex PCR; TCRdb stores just in-frame clones and leaves some out. The sample includes approximately 100,000 clones, less than 75% of them seen just once. The specimen sequenced was PBMCs. Every receptor here comes from a middle-aged man in good health and CMV-seropositive.

This rearrangement joins TRBV6-6 to TRBJ2-5; perhaps TRBD2 as D (5 bases). The ends were cut back, 8 bases at V and 6 bases at J, with 10 bases in the middle. CDR3 length equals 11 residues. Germline V CDR1 and CDR2: MNHNY, SVGAGI (reference sequence). The DNA for the CDR3 is TGTGCCAGCGTACTAGAGCAGACCCAGTACTTC. Residues: CASVLEQTQYF.

This clone was counted once. J is TRBJ2-7 and V is TRBV27; maybe TRBD2 (6 bases). The CDR3 is 15 amino acids. Trimming shortened V by 6 bases and J by 2 bases, and 17 bases separated the two germline ends. Germline-derived CDR1 and CDR2 are MNHEY and SMNVEV (reference sequence). CDR3 nucleotide sequence: TGTGCCAGCAGCCCTGGGGGAGGCGGAGCCTACGAGCAGTACGTC. This codes for CASSPGGGGAYEQYV.

The table lists this clone with a few counts. The V call is TRBV4-1, the J call TRBJ1-2; the D gene is possibly TRBD1 (6 bases). The CDR3 has 14 residues. V was shortened by 0 bases and J by 8 bases, with 13 bases between the two germline ends. CDR1 and CDR2 from the germline V gene are MGHRA and YSYEKL. The CDR3 loop reads CASSQDRGGDGYTF. Here the CDR3 DNA reads TGCGCCAGCAGCCAAGATCGCGGGGGCGACGGCTACACCTTC.

In its sample, this clone was seen a few times. The gene calls are TRBV2 and TRBJ2-7; TRBD2 agrees at 8 bases. Trimming removed 4 bases from V and 5 bases from J; junction bases left unmatched: 4. Germline CDR1 is SNHLY and CDR2 is FYNNEI. The CDR3 sequence is 13 residues long. CDR3 in amino acids: CASSAGLGDEQYF. DNA for the CDR3: TGTGCCAGCAGTGCGGGACTAGGGGACGAGCAGTACTTC. The full variable domain, completed using reference TRBV2 and TRBJ2-7, is EPEVTQTPSHQVTQMGQEVILRCVPISNHLYFYWYRQILGQKVEFLVSFYNNEISEKSEIFDDQFSVERPDGSNFTLKIRSTKLEDSAMYFCASSAGLGDEQYFGPGTRLTVT.

This clone was detected a few times. The chain links TRBV6-5 to TRBJ2-7; D may be TRBD2 (7 bases). Deletions cut 0 bases from V and 5 bases from J, with 8 bases between. Germline V gives CDR1 MNHEY, CDR2 SVGAGI. The CDR3 consists of 13 residues. The CDR3 DNA reads as TGTGCCAGCAGTTACTCGCGGGGGCACGAGCAGTACGTC. Protein: CASSYSRGHEQYV.

This clone was observed a single time. V usage is TRBV19 and J usage is TRBJ1-5; a possible D gene is TRBD1 (6 bases). Per germline, CDR1 LNHDA and CDR2 SQIVND (reference sequence). This CDR3 spans 15 amino acids. V was shortened by 1 base and J by 3 bases, with 10 bases between the two germline ends. The CDR3 loop reads CASSIADRYNQPQHF. The CDR3 coding sequence is TGTGCCAGTAGTATAGCGGACAGATACAATCAGCCCCAGCATTTT.